These 17 T cell receptor beta chains were sequenced from one sample in a study of blood T cells in healthy people across ages. For the second PCR, which ran for about 6 to 11 cycles, a sample-barcoded 5' primer and a J-beta primer mix were used. TCRdb re-called the 5' RACE reads with MiXCR, one entry per CDR3 protein. The sample carries about 580,000 distinct CDR3 sequences, under 55% recorded once. Sequences were obtained from blood. The receptor source for this set is an older man in good health.

CDR3 residues: CASSTTGSGGGELFF. CDR3 bases: TGTGCCAGCAGTACAACCGGGTCGGGGGGAGGGGAGCTGTTTTTT. J is TRBJ2-2 and V is TRBV6-5, with 7 bases lining up with TRBD2. This CDR3 comprises 15 residues. Unmatched junction bases numbered 11, after V lost 5 bases and J lost 8 bases. CDR1 and CDR2 from the germline V gene are MNHEY and SVGAGI.

The gene calls are TRBV12-3 or TRBV12-4 and TRBJ1-1; D is unresolved. Trimming took 7 bases from V and 4 from J, leaving 13 bases between them. The CDR3 contains 13 residues. The CDR3 DNA reads TGTGCCAGCAAGGAGGACGGACTCACTGAAGCTTTCTTT. It specifies CASKEDGLTEAFF.

The rearrangement links TRBV13 to TRBJ2-7; D may be TRBD1 (5 bases). V lost 5 bases, J lost 3 bases, and 17 bases lay in between. CDR3 size: 15 residues. Germline CDR1 PRHDT, CDR2 FYEKMQ (reference sequence). CDR3 DNA sequence: TGTGCCAGCAGCCCCAGGGTTCCCAACTTCTACGAGCAGTACTTC. Its translation is CASSPRVPNFYEQYF.

J is TRBJ1-1 and V is TRBV5-1; no definite D call. From germline, CDR1 is SGHRS and CDR2 YFSETQ. This CDR3 is built from 13 residues. Trimming shortened V by 3 bases and J by 5 bases, and 11 bases separated the two germline ends. The CDR3 bases are TGCGCCAGCAGCTCCGATCATGGGACTGAAGCTTTCTTT. It translates to CASSSDHGTEAFF. Full variable domain (missing parts from reference TRBV5-1 and TRBJ1-1): KAGVTQTPRYLIKTRGQQVTLSCSPISGHRSVSWYQQTPGQGLQFLFEYFSETQRNKGNFPGRFSGRQFSNSRSEMNVSTLELGDSALYLCASSSDHGTEAFFGQGTRLTVV.

This clonotype was observed a few times. The rearrangement uses TRBV12-3 or TRBV12-4 and TRBJ2-7; D gene uncertain. This CDR3 comprises 12 residues. V was trimmed by 5 bases and J by 2 bases, leaving 7 bases between them. CDR3 nucleotide sequence: TGTGCCAGCAGTCCTACACCCTACGAGCAGTACTTC. It yields the protein CASSPTPYEQYF.

The chain has TRBV29-1 and TRBJ2-4, with 8 bases matching TRBD1. The CDR3 extends over 14 amino acids. V lost 7 bases and J lost 8; bases outside the gene matches: 13. CDR1 is SQVTM and CDR2 is ANQGSEA in the germline V gene. The CDR3 sequence is CSGGDRGGLDIQYF. The CDR3 DNA sequence: TGCAGCGGGGGAGACAGGGGTGGTCTGGACATTCAGTACTTC.

The chain has TRBV30 and TRBJ1-2, with D perhaps TRBD1 (6 bases). V was cut by 3 bases and J by 4 bases, with 12 bases left in between. Germline V gene sequence: CDR1 GTSNPN, CDR2 SVGIG (reference sequence). This CDR3 is 13 amino acids long. The CDR3 spells CAWRSTGPYGYTF. The CDR3 DNA follows: TGTGCCTGGAGATCGACAGGACCCTATGGCTACACCTTC.

The sample holds many counts of this clonotype. The chain is built from TRBV5-1 and TRBJ2-7; TRBD2 aligns across 7 bases. Germline V gene data show CDR1 as SGHRS and CDR2 as YFSETQ. V lost 0 bases and J lost 1; bases outside the gene matches: 1. The CDR3 covers 14 residues. The CDR3 region is CASSLERGSYEQYF. For the CDR3, the DNA is TGCGCCAGCAGCTTGGAGCGGGGTTCCTACGAGCAGTACTTC.

Comment on this clonotype: The junction departs from germline at one end; a sequencing error may be responsible. The chain joins TRBV7-3 to TRBJ2-3, with D possibly TRBD2 on 6 matching bases. The germline CDR1 and CDR2 sequences are SGHTA and FQGTGA. The CDR3 consists of 15 residues. The CDR3 sequence: CASTVAEASTETQYF. The CDR3 coding sequence is TGTGCCAGTACCGTAGCGGAGGCTAGCACAGAGACGCAGTATTTT.

The V and J genes are TRBV6-2 or TRBV6-3 and TRBJ2-7; 10 positions agree with TRBD2. The V segment lost 9 bases and the J segment 0 bases; nucleotides outside the gene matches: 5. This CDR3 has 14 amino acids. Germline CDR1 reads MNHEY; CDR2 reads SVGEGT. CDR3 nucleotide sequence: TGTGCCAGTCGGACTAGCGGAGACTCCTACGAGCAGTACTTC. Its translation: CASRTSGDSYEQYF.

The chain links TRBV24-1 to TRBJ2-3; D is perhaps TRBD1 or TRBD2 (6 bases each). CDR1 KGHDR and CDR2 SFDVKD come from the germline V gene. The germline V and J ends were trimmed by 1 base and 5 bases, with 18 bases remaining between them. The CDR3 extends over 17 amino acids. The CDR3 sequence is CATSDFRQGWEVDTQYF. The DNA of the CDR3 is TGTGCCACCAGTGATTTCCGGCAGGGGTGGGAGGTAGATACGCAGTATTTT.

In this sample, this clonotype turned up many times. This may stem from a read error, because a much larger clone lies one nucleotide away. This rearrangement joins TRBV6-1 to TRBJ2-1, with 8 bases that match TRBD2. The V segment lost 6 bases and the J segment 6 bases; nucleotides outside the gene matches: 16. Germline V gives CDR1 MNHNS, CDR2 SASEGT. The CDR3 has 17 residues. CDR3 coding DNA: TGTGCCAGCAGCCCACGGCCGGGACGAGCGGGAGTCAATGAGCAGTTCTTC. It codes for CASSPRPGRAGVNEQFF.

This clonotype came up a few times. The chain joins TRBV7-2 to TRBJ2-7; D perhaps matches TRBD1 (5 bases). The CDR3 is 15 residues long. CDR1 and CDR2 (germline): SGHTA, FQGNSA. V lost 4 bases to trimming and J lost 0 bases, with 13 bases between them. CDR3 in DNA: TGTGCCAGCAGCTACACTACAGGATTCTCCTACGAGCAGTACTTC. Its translation: CASSYTTGFSYEQYF.

The chain is built from TRBV12-3 or TRBV12-4 and TRBJ1-5, with D hard to call. The CDR3 consists of 14 residues. V gave up 2 bases and J gave up 4 bases, with 9 bases separating them. The CDR3 bases are TGTGCCAGCAGTTTATCAGTCCGGAATCAGCCCCAGCATTTT. Encoded protein: CASSLSVRNQPQHF.

This clonotype showed up just a few times. V usage is TRBV12-3 or TRBV12-4 and J usage is TRBJ2-3; no definite D call. This CDR3 comprises 14 residues. V gave up 2 bases and J gave up 1 base, with 7 bases separating them. The CDR3, as DNA: TGTGCCAGCAGTTTAAGTAGAGGCACAGATACGCAGTATTTT. Translation gives CASSLSRGTDTQYF.

In the case of this clonotype: A read error is possible here, since a much larger clone lies one base away. The chain carries TRBV28 and TRBJ2-1; the match to TRBD2 covers 14 bases. The CDR3 covers 16 residues. Germline V gene lookup returns CDR1 MDHEN and CDR2 SYDVKM. The CDR3 bases are TGTACCAGCAGTCTCTGGACTAGCGGGAGGTCGAATGAGCAGTTCTTC. Protein: CTSSLWTSGRSNEQFF.

The chain uses TRBV7-2 and TRBJ2-3; D is uncertain. The CDR3 totals 13 residues. In germline, CDR1 is SGHTA, CDR2 FQGNSA. The V end lost 2 bases, the J end lost 3 bases, and 6 bases lay between the germline ends. This CDR3 is CASSLFRTDTQYF. The CDR3 DNA reads TGTGCCAGCAGCTTATTTAGGACAGATACGCAGTATTTT.